This T cell receptor (beta chain) was recovered during a study of blood T cell repertoires in COVID-19 (dated by TCRdb to about 2020). In terms of the full investigation: Samples covering the acute and convalescent phases of COVID-19 were provided by collaborators in the United States, Italy and Spain. The prospective study material was composed of cDNA or gDNA derived from T cells, B-cell-depleted T cells, or PBMCs. Where available, HLA class I and class II types were obtained from metadata supplied by the sample provider rather than from assay-based typing. Samples were obtained from the ongoing ImmuneRACE study (first 160 participants) and from 1,254 subjects provided by 6 global collaborators. Deeply sampled blood TCRbeta repertoires from subjects exposed to, actively infected with, or recovered from COVID-19 were included in the dataset. The repertoires were made available in a free public database intended to serve as a resource for research on the immune response to SARS-CoV-2. Sample metadata almost always included a de-identified subject ID, COVID-19 status, age in years and sex.

This clone has only a few counts. Its antigen is currently not known. The record has no base qualities; no much larger clone is one base away. Points the paper makes about the study in general: How much clinical and demographic metadata was included differed by source and by participant, and the metadata was provided uncurated.

TCRbeta CDR3 regions were amplified from genomic DNA by means of the immunoSEQ Assay, a bias-controlled multiplex PCR. The original pipeline was this. Nucleated cell counts per sample were estimated from amplification of reference gene primers within the assay. To quantify the absolute abundance of each unique TCRbeta CDR3 rearrangement, sequence reads were collapsed and filtered. For each sample, productive Simpson clonality was calculated as the square root of Simpson's diversity index across productive rearrangements. TCRdb limited this immuneACCESS table to in-frame rearrangements with V and J called. A share of clones is missing; checked studies link under half to unresolved V genes, and the rest is unexplained. The V and J calls and the clone size are those of that table, but D and trimming were determined from the DNA. This sample gives under 150,000 clones in total; around four fifths of them show up just once. Around 2.3% of the sample comes from the top ten.

Each collaborating institution followed its own protocols to collect whole blood in K2EDTA tubes. For TCRbeta analysis, collaborator samples were shipped as frozen whole blood, as isolated PBMCs, or as DNA extracted from either sample type. V and J lose 3 bases and 3 bases, and a span of 21 bases separates them. Including cysteine and phenylalanine, the CDR3 has 17 amino acids. The kept DNA is CDR3 alone, 51 bases in frame from the first base. Based on the germline V gene, the CDR1 and CDR2 sequences are SGHRS and YFSETQ. Recombination linked TRBV5-1 to TRBJ1-1; perhaps TRBD1 is the D gene, with 6 bases matching. Sequenced material: peripheral blood. The source of this sequence is a young man with acute or convalescent COVID-19. The DNA sequence is given as TGCGCCAGCAGCTACGACCTCCTAAGGGAGGGGGACACTGAAGCTTTCTTT. This encodes CASSYDLLREGDTEAFF.